This is a list of T cell receptor beta chains from one sample in a study of graft-versus-host responses after intestinal transplantation. Using immunoSEQ multiplex PCR, the repertoire was profiled, and TCRdb retains in-frame clones only, with some absent. The repertoire consists of several thousand clones, with roughly 32% occurring once and the leading ten covering around 5%. The sample in question was alloreactive CD4+ T cells from a mixed lymphocyte reaction culture, obtained before transplantation. Receptors were obtained from a human patient who was an organ donor for intestinal transplantation. Each CDR3 is given with its conserved first and last residue. A D gene is named only where the DNA matches it firmly. Size is omitted from some rows. Given values are once, few, many or a class for expanded clones.

v_gene,j_gene,abundance,d_gene,CDR3aa,CDR3nt
TRBV4-3,TRBJ2-7,.,.,CASASSSAPSYEQYF,TGCGCCAGCGCATCTTCCTCCGCCCCCTCCTACGAGCAGTACTTC
TRBV18,TRBJ2-2,few,TRBD1,CASSPDRFTGELFF,TGTGCCAGCTCACCGGACAGGTTTACCGGGGAGCTGTTTTTT
TRBV9,TRBJ2-5,many,.,CASSVGGWETQYF,TGTGCCAGCAGCGTAGGGGGGTGGGAGACCCAGTACTTC
TRBV5-5,TRBJ1-1,.,.,CASSLLINTEAFF,TGTGCCAGCAGCTTGCTCATCAACACTGAAGCTTTCTTT
TRBV20-1,TRBJ2-7,few,.,CSARGTYEQYF,TGCAGTGCTAGAGGAACCTACGAGCAGTACTTC
TRBV9,TRBJ2-7,.,.,CASSLEEGALTYEQYF,TGTGCCAGCAGCCTAGAGGAGGGGGCGTTAACCTACGAGCAGTACTTC
TRBV4-3,TRBJ2-7,few,TRBD1,CASSQVETGGGEQYF,TGCGCCAGCAGCCAAGTCGAGACAGGGGGAGGCGAGCAGTACTTC
TRBV4-1,TRBJ2-1,.,TRBD1,CASSHPGTGPYNEQFF,TGCGCCAGCAGCCATCCCGGGACAGGGCCCTACAATGAGCAGTTCTTC
TRBV6-8,TRBJ2-7,.,.,CASSTTIYEQYF,TGTGCCAGCAGCACTACAATCTACGAGCAGTACTTC
TRBV5-1,TRBJ1-6,medium-sized,.,CASSPWEESPLHF,TGCGCCAGCAGCCCCTGGGAAGAATCACCCCTCCACTTT
TRBV30,TRBJ2-3,.,TRBD2,CAWSVRLSSLAGGDTQYF,TGTGCCTGGAGTGTACGGTTATCGTCGCTAGCGGGAGGGGATACGCAGTATTTT
TRBV19,TRBJ1-2,.,TRBD1,CASSIGTGSYYGYTF,TGTGCCAGTAGTATAGGGACAGGGTCCTACTATGGCTACACCTTC
TRBV15,TRBJ2-6,.,TRBD1,CATSRDRRGPSGANVLTF,TGTGCCACCAGCAGAGATCGCAGGGGGCCCTCTGGGGCCAACGTCCTGACTTTC
TRBV18,TRBJ1-1,few,TRBD1,CASSLLRDSPKGEAFF,TGTGCCAGCTCACTACTCCGGGACAGTCCAAAGGGTGAAGCTTTCTTT
TRBV5-6,TRBJ1-3,medium-sized,.,CASSLRGTLTGNTIYF,TGTGCCAGCAGCTTGCGGGGCACCCTGACTGGAAACACCATATATTTT
TRBV1,TRBJ2-6,.,.,CTSSEPSLCTSRANVLTF,TGCACCAGCAGTGAACCTAGTTTGTGCACAAGTCGGGCCAACGTCCTGACTTTC
TRBV4-3,TRBJ1-4,.,TRBD1,CASSRTGGNEKLFF,TGCGCCAGCAGCCGGACAGGGGGAAATGAAAAACTGTTTTTT
TRBV30,TRBJ1-6,.,.,CAWSTLSSYNSPLHF,TGTGCCTGGAGTACACTGAGCTCCTATAATTCACCCCTCCACTTT
TRBV30,TRBJ1-2,.,.,CAWSVQGPNYGYTF,TGTGCCTGGAGTGTACAGGGCCCTAACTATGGCTACACCTTC
TRBV23-1,TRBJ2-4,few,TRBD2,CASSQYGTIAKNIQYF,TGCGCCAGCAGTCAATATGGGACTATAGCCAAAAACATTCAGTACTTC
TRBV7-2,TRBJ2-7,few,.,CASSLSRLYNEQYF,TGTGCCAGCAGCTTAAGTAGGTTATACAACGAGCAGTACTTC
TRBV7-9,TRBJ2-3,.,TRBD2,CASSGGLAGAGISTDTQYF,TGTGCCAGCAGCGGAGGACTAGCGGGGGCTGGGATTAGCACAGATACGCAGTATTTT
TRBV28,TRBJ2-5,few,TRBD1,CASSFQGAETQYF,TGTGCCAGCAGTTTCCAGGGGGCAGAGACCCAGTACTTC
TRBV5-4,TRBJ2-5,.,.,CASSLPQETQYF,TGTGCCAGCAGCTTGCCGCAGGAGACCCAGTACTTC
TRBV6-1,TRBJ2-5,.,TRBD1,CASSVGDSRYQETQYF,TGTGCCAGCAGTGTGGGGGACAGTAGGTACCAAGAGACCCAGTACTTC
TRBV11-3,TRBJ1-1,.,.,CASSFRQNTEAFF,TGTGCCAGCAGTTTTCGACAGAACACTGAAGCTTTCTTT
TRBV5-1,TRBJ2-7,few,TRBD2,CASSFSSGGAYEQYF,TGCGCCAGCAGCTTCAGTAGCGGGGGGGCCTACGAGCAGTACTTC
TRBV6-1,TRBJ1-2,.,.,CASSVGKCGRKTYGYTF,TGTGCCAGCAGTGTAGGTAAATGTGGGAGAAAGACCTATGGCTACACCTTC
TRBV6-5,TRBJ1-1,few,.,CASSSIANTEAFF,TGTGCCAGCAGTTCGATCGCGAACACTGAAGCTTTCTTT
TRBV5-4,TRBJ2-7,.,TRBD2,CASSLAPGGIYEQYF,TGTGCCAGCAGCTTGGCGCCGGGAGGTATCTACGAGCAGTACTTC
TRBV21-1,TRBJ2-1,.,.,CASSKGSQYYFQDEQFF,TGTGCCAGCAGCAAAGGGTCGCAGTACTACTTCCAAGATGAGCAGTTCTTC
TRBV5-5,TRBJ2-7,few,.,CASSLEPGYEQYF,TGTGCCAGCAGCTTGGAACCGGGCTACGAGCAGTACTTC
TRBV5-4,TRBJ1-2,.,.,CASSVQARYGYTF,TGTGCCAGCAGCGTACAGGCGAGGTATGGCTACACCTTC
TRBV30,TRBJ1-6,.,.,CAWSVQGNSPLHF,TGTGCCTGGAGTGTACAGGGTAATTCACCCCTCCACTTT
TRBV20-1,TRBJ2-7,.,TRBD2,CSAGTSYEQYF,TGCAGTGCCGGGACTAGCTACGAGCAGTACTTC
TRBV2,TRBJ2-5,once,.,CASSRGQGETQYF,TGTGCCAGCAGCCGTGGGCAGGGCGAGACCCAGTACTTC
TRBV19,TRBJ1-3,few,.,CASSIDNSGNTIYF,TGTGCCAGTAGTATAGACAACTCTGGAAACACCATATATTTT
TRBV6-6,TRBJ1-3,.,TRBD1,CASRTGGTGNTIYF,TGTGCCAGCAGAACAGGGGGCACTGGAAACACCATATATTTT
TRBV5-4,TRBJ2-1,.,TRBD1,CASSLGQGNEQFF,TGTGCCAGCAGCTTGGGACAGGGCAATGAGCAGTTCTTC
TRBV19,TRBJ1-5,.,.,CASSIEGGGQPQHF,TGTGCCAGTAGTATTGAGGGGGGAGGTCAGCCCCAGCATTTT
TRBV10-3,TRBJ2-3,medium-sized,TRBD1,CAINPGQGTDTQYF,TGTGCCATCAACCCGGGACAGGGCACAGATACGCAGTATTTT
TRBV15,TRBJ2-7,.,TRBD1,CATSRGGTGPYEQYF,TGTGCCACCAGCAGAGGGGGGACAGGGCCATACGAGCAGTACTTC
TRBV19,TRBJ2-1,.,TRBD2,CASSIGLAGNEQFF,TGTGCCAGTAGTATAGGACTAGCGGGCAATGAGCAGTTCTTC
TRBV20-1,TRBJ1-4,.,.,CSAEALEKLFF,TGCAGTGCTGAGGCGCTGGAAAAACTGTTTTTT
TRBV6-1,TRBJ1-2,.,.,CASSEALPGDYGYTF,TGTGCCAGCAGTGAAGCGCTTCCGGGCGACTATGGCTACACCTTC
TRBV6-9,TRBJ1-6,.,.,CASSYNRAGQNSPLHF,TGTGCCAGCAGTTACAATCGGGCAGGGCAAAATTCACCCCTCCACTTT
TRBV5-6,TRBJ2-3,few,.,CASSLADTQYF,TGTGCCAGCAGCTTGGCAGATACGCAGTATTTT
TRBV7-6,TRBJ2-5,.,.,CASSLIGYWGSSEETQYF,TGTGCCAGCAGCTTGATTGGGTATTGGGGATCCTCGGAAGAGACCCAGTACTTC
TRBV27,TRBJ2-7,.,.,CASSWLGRYEQYF,TGTGCCAGCAGTTGGTTAGGTCGTTACGAGCAGTACTTC
TRBV4-1,TRBJ2-7,.,.,CASSQEGQTYEQYF,TGCGCCAGCAGCCAAGAAGGACAGACCTACGAGCAGTACTTC
TRBV5-4,TRBJ2-7,.,TRBD2,CASSLGASGAPYEQYF,TGTGCCAGCAGCTTGGGGGCTAGCGGGGCCCCATACGAGCAGTACTTC
TRBV25-1,TRBJ2-7,.,.,CASSFGGVTYEQYF,TGTGCCAGCAGCTTTGGGGGAGTAACCTACGAGCAGTACTTC
TRBV4-1,TRBJ2-1,.,TRBD2,CASSQEPGLAGLNEQFF,TGCGCCAGCAGCCAAGAGCCGGGACTAGCGGGTCTCAATGAGCAGTTCTTC
TRBV12-5,TRBJ2-1,.,.,CASGPDSRLYNEQFF,TGTGCTAGTGGTCCTGACAGTAGATTATACAATGAGCAGTTCTTC